The following is a TCR beta chain sequence with its context. Its matching antigen is unknown. The data originate from a study of T-cell memory formation after mild COVID-19. Background on the study: The two donors had largely donor-specific TCR clusters. Study-wide points: CM and EM subsets held most contracting CD4+ clones; EMRA held CD8+ ones. Pre-infection memory harbored some responding clones, suggesting cross-reactive memory joined.

After 5'RACE with constant-segment primers, TCR alpha and TCR beta cDNA libraries carrying sample barcodes and UMIs were obtained. One entry per CDR3 protein, called by TCRdb with MiXCR from the 5' RACE reads. The data contain about 270,000 distinct CDR3 sequences, roughly 15% of them singletons. Germline CDR1 is LNHDA and CDR2 is SQIVND (reference sequence). This CDR3 comprises 15 residues. The J segment lost 9 bases and the V segment lost 1 base, leaving 8 bases of the junction unmatched. The TCR sequence derives from an adult woman who had mild COVID-19 (a few samples of this study predate the infection). Cell type and time point are not known. What was sequenced was PBMCs or a T cell subset sorted from them (not recorded which). The chain is built from TRBV19 and TRBJ2-1; 8 nucleotides line up with TRBD2. In DNA, the CDR3 is TGTGCCAGTAGTATAGGAAGCGGGAGTGGAGGTGAGCAGTTCTTC. Its protein product is CASSIGSGSGGEQFF.